These 21 T cell receptor beta chains share one sample of origin, sequenced in a study of T-cell memory formation after mild COVID-19 (dated by TCRdb to the early 2020s). Receptor libraries were prepared by 5' RACE. Sequencing used an Illumina NovaSeq 6000. The public sequencing data were trimmed at Q25 with fastp and processed into clonotypes with MiXCR by TCRdb, which kept only in-frame beta chains. CDR3 protein sequences are deduplicated, and each keeps its most common genes and DNA. The sample contains around 300,000 distinct CDR3 sequences, approximately 19% of them found a single time. The ten largest clonotypes hold 21% of the sample. The specimen sequenced was PBMCs or a T cell subset sorted from them (not recorded which). These receptors were collected from a man in his late teens or twenties who had mild COVID-19 (a few samples of this study predate the infection). The sample titles of this study are shuffled in the database, so cell type and time point are left out; the donor was told from shared clones.

V is TRBV12-3 or TRBV12-4 and J is TRBJ2-2; possible D gene TRBD2, 6 bases. Between the trimmed V and J ends, which lost 3 bases and 4 bases, there was a span of 12 bases. The CDR3 spans 15 residues. CDR3 coding DNA: TGTGCCAGCAGTTTGGGGGGACTGGGCACCGGGGAGCTGTTTTTT. Protein: CASSLGGLGTGELFF.

This clonotype was picked up many times. The chain has TRBV15 and TRBJ1-1; D gene uncertain. Trimming stripped 0 bases from V and 1 base from J, with 9 bases between. Germline V CDR1 and CDR2: LNHNV, YYDKDF (reference sequence). CDR3 length: 15 residues. The CDR3 loop is CATSREGSGNTEAFF. DNA of the CDR3: TGTGCCACCAGCAGAGAGGGGTCTGGGAACACTGAAGCTTTCTTT.

This chain joins TRBV5-1 and TRBJ2-7; unclear D gene. The germline V gene has CDR1 SGHRS and CDR2 YFSETQ. There are 13 residues in the CDR3. V was cut by 4 bases and J by 3 bases, with 11 bases left in between. CDR3 nucleotide sequence: TGCGCCAGCAGCCCGTCTCTGGGCTACGAGCAGTACGTC. As protein: CASSPSLGYEQYV.

The sample holds a few counts of this clonotype. The chain uses TRBV19 and TRBJ1-6; perhaps TRBD1 as D (5 bases). Looked up from germline, CDR1 is LNHDA and CDR2 is SQIVND (reference sequence). The CDR3 is 13 residues long. The V end lost 8 bases, the J end lost 10 bases, and 15 bases lay between the germline ends. The CDR3, as DNA: TGTGCCAGTCGGGACGACGGTGGCTCACCCCTCCACTTT. Translation: CASRDDGGSPLHF.

V usage is TRBV18 and J usage is TRBJ1-2; maybe TRBD1 (5 bases). Trimming cost V 4 bases and J 0 bases, with 9 bases left between them. The CDR3 has 14 amino acids. The germline CDR1 and CDR2 sequences are KGHSH and LQKENI. Here the CDR3 reads CASSQGPTNYGYTF. In DNA form, the CDR3 reads TGTGCCAGCTCACAGGGACCCACTAACTATGGCTACACCTTC.

This clonotype was found many times. The CDR3 coding sequence is TGCGCCAGCAGCCAGACAGGGACCTCCTACGAGCAGTACTTC. Its protein is CASSQTGTSYEQYF. V usage is TRBV4-3 and J usage is TRBJ2-7; 7 positions match TRBD1. V trimming: 3 bases; J trimming: 0 bases; junction bases outside the gene matches: 2. There are 14 residues in the CDR3. Germline V gene lookup returns CDR1 LGHNA and CDR2 YSLEER.

This chain links TRBV7-2 with TRBJ2-1, with D possibly matching TRBD2 (5 bases). Germline V lookup: CDR1 SGHTA, CDR2 FQGNSA. Between the trimmed V and J ends, which lost 3 bases and 7 bases, there was a span of 13 bases. The CDR3 runs 14 residues. The CDR3 DNA follows: TGTGCCAGCAGCTTGTGGCAGGAGGTGAATGAGCAGTTCTTC. Its translation: CASSLWQEVNEQFF.

This clonotype was detected ten times or more. The chain couples TRBV5-1 to TRBJ2-7; D possibly corresponds to TRBD1 (6 bases). Trimming cost V 3 bases and J 5 bases, with 18 bases left between them. Per the germline V gene, CDR1 is SGHRS and CDR2 is YFSETQ. The CDR3 loop spans 15 amino acids. The CDR3 loop reads CASSSYHREGDEQYF. The CDR3 bases are TGCGCCAGCAGCTCCTACCACAGGGAAGGGGACGAGCAGTACTTC. The variable domain in full, completed from reference TRBV5-1 and TRBJ2-7, reads KAGVTQTPRYLIKTRGQQVTLSCSPISGHRSVSWYQQTPGQGLQFLFEYFSETQRNKGNFPGRFSGRQFSNSRSEMNVSTLELGDSALYLCASSSYHREGDEQYFGPGTRLTVT.

This clonotype came up a few times. The J gene is TRBJ2-3, the V gene TRBV29-1, with D perhaps matching TRBD2 (5 bases). There are 12 residues in the CDR3. Germline loops: CDR1 SQVTM, CDR2 ANQGSEA. V was pared by 4 bases and J by 6 bases, with 11 bases between. The DNA for the CDR3 is TGCAGCGTTGTGCTATCGGGGGATACGCAGTATTTT. Translated, it gives CSVVLSGDTQYF.

The chain employs TRBV18 and TRBJ2-4; TRBD2 might be the D (6 bases). Trimming shortened V by 3 bases and J by 2 bases, and 14 bases separated the two germline ends. The CDR3 loop spans 16 amino acids. Germline-derived CDR1 and CDR2 are KGHSH and LQKENI. Written as DNA, the CDR3 is TGTGCCAGCTCACCGGAGGGAAGTCCCTCCAAAAACATTCAGTACTTC. Translating it yields CASSPEGSPSKNIQYF.

CDR3 nucleotide sequence: TGCGCCACCGCCCCAGGGGTCCTAGCCAAAAACATTCAGTACTTC. Translating it yields CATAPGVLAKNIQYF. The gene calls are TRBV4-3 and TRBJ2-4; TRBD1 might be the D (6 bases). V lost 10 bases to trimming and J lost 0 bases, with 16 bases between them. The CDR3 sequence is 15 residues long. Germline assignment: CDR1 LGHNA and CDR2 YSLEER.

This clonotype has only a few counts. Here the CDR3 DNA reads TGTGCCAGCAGTTTCAGAGGGTTCGCGCAGTATTTT. This sequence encodes CASSFRGFAQYF. The chain combines TRBV28 with TRBJ2-3; D possibly corresponds to TRBD2 (5 bases). Germline values: CDR1 MDHEN, CDR2 SYDVKM. The CDR3 runs to 12 residues. V lost 3 bases, J lost 10 bases, and 11 bases lay in between. The variable domain in full, with the rest retrieved from reference TRBV28 and TRBJ2-3, is DVKVTQSSRYLVKRTGEKVFLECVQDMDHENMFWYRQDPGLGLRLIYFSYDVKMKEKGDIPEGYSVSREKKERFSLILESASTNQTSMYLCASSFRGFAQYFGPGTRLTVL.

This clonotype was detected only a few times. The chain carries TRBV7-8 and TRBJ2-3; D not resolved. Germline V gene lookup returns CDR1 SGHVS and CDR2 FQNEAQ. This CDR3 is 14 amino acids long. Trimming took off 5 bases at V and 2 bases at J, with 11 bases between the two ends. As DNA, the CDR3 is TGTGCCAGCAGCCGCGGCAAGTACACAGATACGCAGTATTTT. It codes for CASSRGKYTDTQYF. Together with reference TRBV7-8 and TRBJ2-3, the CDR3 gives the full variable domain: GAGVSQSPRYKVAKRGQDVALRCDPISGHVSLFWYQQALGQGPEFLTYFQNEAQLDKSGLPSDRFFAERPEGSVSTLKIQRTQQEDSAVYLCASSRGKYTDTQYFGPGTRLTVL.

This chain joins TRBV5-1 and TRBJ1-1; D gene uncertain. The CDR3 loop spans 13 amino acids. The V end lost 3 bases, the J end lost 5 bases, and 11 bases lay between the germline ends. Germline V gene lookup returns CDR1 SGHRS and CDR2 YFSETQ. CDR3 loop: CASSSGLETEAFF. CDR3 nucleotide sequence: TGCGCCAGCAGCTCAGGCCTAGAGACTGAAGCTTTCTTT.

The genes are TRBV7-9 and TRBJ1-2, with D perhaps TRBD1 (6 bases). Germline V lookup: CDR1 SEHNR, CDR2 FQNEAQ (reference sequence). With 8 bases removed from V and 2 bases from J, the gap between germline ends came to 15 bases. This CDR3 region has 14 residues. The CDR3 nucleotides read TGTGCCAGCTTCTGGTGGACAGAAAACTATGGCTACACCTTC. Its translation is CASFWWTENYGYTF.

The chain employs TRBV6-6 and TRBJ2-3; TRBD1 might be the D (6 bases). With 6 bases removed from V and 6 bases from J, the gap between germline ends came to 16 bases. The CDR3 is 14 residues long. Germline V lookup: CDR1 MNHNY, CDR2 SVGAGI (reference sequence). CDR3: CASSASGAGDTQYF. As DNA, the CDR3 is TGTGCCAGCAGCGCTTCAGGGGCCGGGGATACGCAGTATTTT.

This clonotype was detected only a few times. This rearrangement joins TRBV7-2 to TRBJ1-2; D remains ambiguous. The V end was cut by 3 bases, the J end by 8 bases, with 13 bases between. The CDR3 extends over 13 amino acids. The V gene's germline CDR1 is SGHTA and CDR2 FQGNSA. The CDR3: CASSFNPGGGYTF. In nucleotides, the CDR3 is TGTGCCAGCAGCTTCAACCCAGGCGGGGGCTACACCTTC.

The chain recombines TRBV7-6 with TRBJ2-2; tentative D call: TRBD2 (5 bases). The ends were cut back, 7 bases at V and 2 bases at J, with 20 bases in the middle. Germline V lookup: CDR1 SGHVS, CDR2 FNYEAQ. The CDR3 is made up of 17 amino acids. CDR3 DNA: TGTGCCAGCACCCAACTAGGAGGTCCCCCTAACACCGGGGAGCTGTTTTTT. This codes for CASTQLGGPPNTGELFF. Together with reference TRBV7-6 and TRBJ2-2, the CDR3 gives the full variable domain: GAGVSQSPRYKVTKRGQDVALRCDPISGHVSLYWYRQALGQGPEFLTYFNYEAQQDKSGLPNDRFSAERPEGSISTLTIQRTEQRDSAMYRCASTQLGGPPNTGELFFGEGSRLTVL.

The chain uses TRBV27 and TRBJ2-7, with no clear D. Germline V gene lookup returns CDR1 MNHEY and CDR2 SMNVEV (reference sequence). This CDR3 is 14 amino acids long. Trimming shortened V by 5 bases and J by 2 bases, and 13 bases separated the two germline ends. The CDR3 DNA reads TGTGCCAGCAGTCCCCGCCTCGGTACCTACGAGCAGTACGTC. Protein: CASSPRLGTYEQYV.

The chain employs TRBV27 and TRBJ2-7; D is ambiguous. This CDR3 has 12 amino acids. Germline V gene sequence: CDR1 MNHEY, CDR2 SMNVEV (reference sequence). With 2 bases removed from V and 6 bases from J, the gap between germline ends came to 8 bases. This chain's CDR3 is CASSLGSGEQYF. The CDR3 DNA is TGTGCCAGCAGTTTAGGTTCTGGCGAGCAGTACTTC.

In this sample, this clonotype turned up a few times. The chain couples TRBV20-1 to TRBJ2-1, with D possibly being TRBD1 or TRBD2 (5 bases each). V dropped 2 bases and J dropped 7 bases, with 9 bases sitting between them. Per the germline V gene, CDR1 is DFQATT and CDR2 is SNEGSKA (reference sequence). The CDR3 is 12 amino acids. The CDR3 here is CSARRGRNEQFF. CDR3 nucleotides: TGCAGTGCTAGACGGGGCCGGAATGAGCAGTTCTTC.